This T cell receptor beta chain was identified in a study of T cell repertoires in aging, cancer and after chemotherapy. Study-level information: Donor ages fell into six groups from 30 or younger up to 70 or older.

A mixed TRB-A/B primer pool amplified rearranged TRB by multiplex touch-down PCR. TCRdb redid the calling of the multiplex PCR reads with MiXCR, one entry per CDR3 protein. The table has 5,000 to 8,000 distinct CDR3 sequences, around 30% seen once. This clonotype has a handful of counts. The CDR3 is 16 amino acids. The germline gives CDR1 MNHNS, CDR2 SASEGT. J gave up 2 bases and V 2 bases, and 7 bases lay outside the gene matches. Peripheral blood genomic DNA, not sorted cells or RNA, was the template. This TCR came from a human donor with a blood cancer. The source material was blood. The chain links TRBV6-1 to TRBJ2-3; 7 nucleotides agree with TRBD1. The CDR3 sequence: CASSEFRRGYTDTQYF. In DNA, the CDR3 is TGTGCCAGCAGTGAATTCCGCAGGGGGTACACAGATACGCAGTATTTT.